This T cell receptor (beta chain) was found in a study of early stage breast cancer tumors. Whole-study context: Among around 12 ER+/PR+/HER2- tumors, eight were ductal, four lobular.

In regard to this clone: No antigen is known for it.

Findings and limits, study-wide: Comparing each tissue with blood distinguished tumor from normal in 14 of 16 patients.

TCRdb's table, derived via immunoSEQ multiplex PCR, lists solely in-frame clones and lacks some. Of around 60,000 clones listed, about 74% were seen once; the top ten hold around 3.2%. Germline V CDR1 and CDR2: MRHNA, SNTAGT. Trimming at V came to 9 bases and at J to 4 bases, leaving 7 bases not matched to a gene. This CDR3 region has 14 residues. V usage is TRBV6-4 and J usage is TRBJ2-3; 10 nucleotides line up with TRBD2. The sequenced sample was blood. This receptor was identified in a person aged 25 to 39 with breast cancer. The CDR3 DNA reads TGTGCCAGTGGAGCGGGAGGGCAGGCAGATACGCAGTATTTT. It is translated as CASGAGGQADTQYF.